The 5 T cell receptor beta chains given below trace back to one sample, sequenced in a study of cytomegalovirus exposure and HLA in healthy donors. The primer mix had 60 Vbeta and 13 Jbeta primers. Method: immunoSEQ multiplex PCR; TCRdb's copy keeps in-frame clones and lacks some. In the table there are about 200,000 clones, about 80% of which are singletons. Sample: PBMCs. The source is a woman younger than 45 in good health and CMV-seronegative.

The V call is TRBV6-5, the J call TRBJ2-5, with D tentatively TRBD1 (6 bases). Germline V gene data show CDR1 as MNHEY and CDR2 as SVGAGI. Trimming shortened V by 7 bases and J by 5 bases, and 14 bases separated the two germline ends. This CDR3 region has 13 residues. CDR3: CASTNRDLETQYF. CDR3 DNA: TGTGCCAGCACCAACAGGGATCTGGAGACCCAGTACTTC.

This clone has a handful of counts. The junction shows a germline mismatch at one end, possibly a read error. The rearrangement joins TRBV6-5 to TRBJ1-2, with D perhaps TRBD1 (5 bases). Germline V gives CDR1 MNHEY, CDR2 SVGAGI. The CDR3 runs to 15 residues. This CDR3 reads CASTYDPTANYGYTF. The CDR3 nucleotides read TGTGCCAGCACTTACGACCCGACAGCTAACTATGGCTACACCTTC.

J is TRBJ2-1 and V is TRBV7-2; D is ambiguous. From germline, CDR1 is SGHTA and CDR2 FQGNSA. V was pared by 5 bases and J by 7 bases, with 6 bases between. This CDR3 has 11 residues. CDR3 protein: CASSPRNEQFF. The CDR3 DNA reads TGTGCCAGCAGCCCTAGAAATGAGCAGTTCTTC.

The chain is built from TRBV7-9 and TRBJ2-3, with unresolved D. CDR3 size: 11 residues. Germline values: CDR1 SEHNR, CDR2 FQNEAQ (reference sequence). Trimming removed 5 bases from V and 6 bases from J, with 6 bases in between. The chain's CDR3 is CASSPVDTQYF. The CDR3 DNA follows: TGTGCCAGCAGCCCGGTGGATACGCAGTATTTT.

The chain joins TRBV7-8 to TRBJ2-1, with a possible D match to TRBD1 (6 bases). The CDR3 spans 13 residues. The V gene's germline CDR1 is SGHVS and CDR2 FQNEAQ. V was cut by 4 bases and J by 8 bases, with 12 bases left in between. The CDR3 reads CASSWWGRDEQFF. CDR3 in DNA: TGTGCCAGCAGCTGGTGGGGGCGGGATGAGCAGTTCTTC.